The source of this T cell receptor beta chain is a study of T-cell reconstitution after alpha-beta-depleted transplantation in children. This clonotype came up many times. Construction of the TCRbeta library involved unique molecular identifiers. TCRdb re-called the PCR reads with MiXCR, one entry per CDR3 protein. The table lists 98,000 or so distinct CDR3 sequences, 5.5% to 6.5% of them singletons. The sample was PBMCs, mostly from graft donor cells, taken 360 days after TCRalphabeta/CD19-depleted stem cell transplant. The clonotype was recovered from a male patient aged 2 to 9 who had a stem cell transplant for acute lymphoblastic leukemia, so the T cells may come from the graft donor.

The CDR3 loop is CSVENPFNKREGTDTQYF. DNA of the CDR3: TGCAGCGTTGAAAACCCTTTTAATAAACGGGAGGGAACAGATACGCAGTATTTT. The rearrangement joins TRBV29-1 to TRBJ2-3; 8 bases align to TRBD2. CDR3 length equals 18 residues. Looked up from germline, CDR1 is SQVTM and CDR2 is ANQGSEA. The junction had 16 bases not matched to a gene; V was cut back by 2 bases and J by 3 bases.